The sequence of this T cell receptor beta chain was determined in a study of response to subunit inactivated influenza vaccine. In TCRdb, the RT-PCR reads were re-called with MiXCR into one record per CDR3 protein. Of over 400,000 distinct CDR3 sequences listed, 11% are singletons. This clonotype appeared many times. Its antigen is not identified. The CDR3 has 15 residues. Germline V CDR1 and CDR2: DFQATT, SNEGSKA (reference sequence). V was shortened by 0 bases and J by 7 bases, with 16 bases between the two germline ends. Study-wide results and limits: Authors suggested few new T cells are recruited by each seasonal influenza vaccination.

The sequencing used PBMCs from blood, collected around seven weeks after vaccination. The chain is built from TRBV20-1 and TRBJ2-1, with D maybe TRBD1 (6 bases). The sequence derives from a man aged 50 to 60 who received an inactivated influenza vaccine. The chain's CDR3 is CSARDVLARGNEQFF. As DNA, the CDR3 is TGCAGTGCTAGAGATGTGTTAGCGAGGGGGAATGAGCAGTTCTTC.